The rows below give T cell receptor beta chains drawn from one sample of a study of memory CD4+ T cells and cytomegalovirus serostatus. TCRdb's copy holds only in-frame clones and misses some; the assay was immunoSEQ multiplex PCR. The sample lists around 63,000 clones; roughly three quarters were seen once. The sample was memory CD4+ T cells from blood. The receptors were gathered from an adult in good health and CMV-seropositive. Each CDR3 is given with its conserved first and last residue.

V gene: TRBV29-1
J gene: TRBJ2-7
CDR3 protein: CSVVRQGGLDYEQYF

V gene: TRBV10-3
J gene: TRBJ2-7
CDR3 protein: CAISPVVGGVYEQYF

V gene: TRBV6-1
J gene: TRBJ2-1
CDR3 protein: CASSEVVGTGTYNEQFF

V gene: TRBV19
J gene: TRBJ2-3
CDR3 protein: CASSSGDTWGDTQYF

V gene: TRBV18
J gene: TRBJ1-2
CDR3 protein: CASSPPLGMYGYTF

V gene: TRBV27
J gene: TRBJ1-2
CDR3 protein: CASSQGWGYTF

V gene: TRBV28
J gene: TRBJ2-3
CDR3 protein: CASSSFLSLAGDTDTQYF

V gene: TRBV5-4
J gene: TRBJ2-7
CDR3 protein: CASSPGRAQTYEQYF

V gene: TRBV7-8
J gene: TRBJ1-2
CDR3 protein: CASSYGRTGIFYGYTF

V gene: TRBV15
J gene: TRBJ2-2
CDR3 protein: CATSRVANTGELFF